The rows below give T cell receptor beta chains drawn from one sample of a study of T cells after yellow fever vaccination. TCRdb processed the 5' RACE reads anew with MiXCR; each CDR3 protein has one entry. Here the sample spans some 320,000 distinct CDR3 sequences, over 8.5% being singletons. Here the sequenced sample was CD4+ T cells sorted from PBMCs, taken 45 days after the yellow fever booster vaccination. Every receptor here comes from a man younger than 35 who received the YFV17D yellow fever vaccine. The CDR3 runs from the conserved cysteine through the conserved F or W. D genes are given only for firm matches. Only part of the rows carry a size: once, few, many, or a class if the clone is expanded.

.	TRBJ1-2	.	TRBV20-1	TGCAGTGCTAGAGAGAGGAACGGGGCGGGCTACACCTTC	CSARERNGAGYTF
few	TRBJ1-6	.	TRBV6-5	TGTGCCAGCACCCCGGGACGTAGGACACCCCTCCACTTT	CASTPGRRTPLHF
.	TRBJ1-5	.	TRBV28	TGTGCCAGCAGTTTAGAGGTTCCCCCCCAGCATTTT	CASSLEVPPQHF
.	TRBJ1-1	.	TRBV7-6	TGTGCCAGCAGCCCCACCGGCCGGACGGTGAACACTGAAGCTTTCTTT	CASSPTGRTVNTEAFF
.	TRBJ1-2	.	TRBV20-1	TGCAGTGCTCCGAACGGAGGGGCGAGGGGGTATGGCTACACCTTC	CSAPNGGARGYGYTF
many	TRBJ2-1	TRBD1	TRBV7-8	TGTGCCAGCAGCAGGGACAGGGGGCAGTACAATGAGCAGTTCTTC	CASSRDRGQYNEQFF
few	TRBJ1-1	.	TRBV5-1	TGCGCCAGCAGCCTCGACAGGCCCGACACTGAAGCTTTCTTT	CASSLDRPDTEAFF
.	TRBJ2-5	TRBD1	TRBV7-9	TGTGCCAGCAGCTTAAGGACAGGGGCAGGGACCCAGTACTTC	CASSLRTGAGTQYF
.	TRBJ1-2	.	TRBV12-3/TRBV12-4	TGTGCCAGCGGTTCCCCAAGAACCAGGGGCTACACCTTC	CASGSPRTRGYTF
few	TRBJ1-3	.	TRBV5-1	TGCGCCAGCAGAGGCCCGGGACTGAGCTCTGGAAACACCATATATTTT	CASRGPGLSSGNTIYF
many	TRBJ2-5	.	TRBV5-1	TGCGCCAGCAGCCTCGGCACGGGTCCCCAAGAGACCCAGTACTTC	CASSLGTGPQETQYF
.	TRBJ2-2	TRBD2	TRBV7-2	TGTGCCAGCAGCGGAACTAGCGGTGTAAGGGGGTGGGAGCTGTTTTTT	CASSGTSGVRGWELFF
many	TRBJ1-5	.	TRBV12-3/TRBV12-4	TGTGCCAGCAGCTTAGACAGCAATCAGCCCCAGCATTTT	CASSLDSNQPQHF
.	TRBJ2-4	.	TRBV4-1	TGCGCCAGCAGCCAAGTGGGTCTAGCCAAAAACATTCAGTACTTC	CASSQVGLAKNIQYF
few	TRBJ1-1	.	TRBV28	TGTGCCAGCAGTAGCGACCGAGGACACGTCTTT	CASSSDRGHVF
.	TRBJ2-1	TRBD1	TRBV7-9	TGTGCCAGCAGCCATGCCCGTCTCAGGGGGCGTCGACTAAGCGATGAGCAGTTCTTC	CASSHARLRGRRLSDEQFF
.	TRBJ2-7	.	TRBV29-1	TGCAGCGTTGAAGACCGGGACACAAAGCAGTACTTC	CSVEDRDTKQYF
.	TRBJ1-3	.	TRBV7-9	TGTGCCAGCAGCCAGGACGCCAGCTCTGGAAACACCATATATTTT	CASSQDASSGNTIYF
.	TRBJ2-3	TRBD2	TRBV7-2	TGTGCCAGCAGTCATACTAGCGAGGGAGATACGCAGTATTTT	CASSHTSEGDTQYF
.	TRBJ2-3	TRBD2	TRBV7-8	TGTGCCAGCAGCTTCGTGATAACGGGGGGGCAAGATACGCAGTATTTT	CASSFVITGGQDTQYF
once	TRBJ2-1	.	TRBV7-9	TGTGCCAGCAGCTTACGAGACCAGCAGTTCTTC	CASSLRDQQFF
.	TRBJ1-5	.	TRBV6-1	TGTGCCAGCAGGGCGGGAGTGAAGCAGCCCCAGCATTTT	CASRAGVKQPQHF
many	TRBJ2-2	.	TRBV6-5	TGTGCCAGCAGTTACTCGATATCTCTAGGGGCTGACACCGGGGAGCTGTTTTTT	CASSYSISLGADTGELFF
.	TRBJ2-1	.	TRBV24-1	TGTGCCACCAGTGACACGGAGACTGGCTCCTACAATGAGCAGTTCTTC	CATSDTETGSYNEQFF
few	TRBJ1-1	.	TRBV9	TGTGCCAGCAGCGTAGGGGGACACCCGAACACTGAAGCTTTCTTT	CASSVGGHPNTEAFF
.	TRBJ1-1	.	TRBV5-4	TGTGCCAGCAGCTTAACAACAGTGGTAACTGAAGCTTTCTTT	CASSLTTVVTEAFF
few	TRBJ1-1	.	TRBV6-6	TGTGCCAGCAGTTATACAGGGGAAGCTTTCTTT	CASSYTGEAFF
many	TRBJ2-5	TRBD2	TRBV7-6	TGTGCCAGCAGCCAATTCGGACTAGCGGGGAAAGAGACCCAGTACTTC	CASSQFGLAGKETQYF
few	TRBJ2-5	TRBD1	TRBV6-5	TGTGCCAGCAGGGAGACAGGGGGCTGGGAGACCCAGTACTTC	CASRETGGWETQYF
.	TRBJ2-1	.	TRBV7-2	TGTGCCAGCAGCTTAGGGGAGACACGGGAGCAGTTCTTC	CASSLGETREQFF
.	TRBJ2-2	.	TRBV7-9	TGTGCCAGCAGCTTAGTGGTATGGGCCGAGAACACCGGGGAGCTGTTTTTT	CASSLVVWAENTGELFF
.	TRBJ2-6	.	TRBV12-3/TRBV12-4	TGTGCCAGCACCCGGTCCTTTTGGGGTTCTGGGGCCAACGTCCTGACTTTC	CASTRSFWGSGANVLTF
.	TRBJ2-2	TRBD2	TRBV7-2	TGTGCCAGCAGCTTTGTAGGCGGGGGGAACACCGGGGAGCTGTTTTTT	CASSFVGGGNTGELFF
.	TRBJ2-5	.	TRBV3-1	TGTGCCAGCAGCCAGCGAAGCTCGGGGCTCCTGGAGACCCAGTACTTC	CASSQRSSGLLETQYF
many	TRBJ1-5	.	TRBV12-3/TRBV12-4	TGTGCCAGCAGCTACAGAGGGGACCAGCCCCAGCATTTT	CASSYRGDQPQHF
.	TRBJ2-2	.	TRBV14	TGTGCCAGCAGCACGGGACTGAACACCGGGGAGCTGTTTTTT	CASSTGLNTGELFF
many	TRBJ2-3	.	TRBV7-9	TGTGCCAGCAGCCGCACTAGCACAGATACGCAGTATTTT	CASSRTSTDTQYF